Sequencing of this T cell receptor (beta chain) was carried out in a study of T cells in Graves' hyperthyroidism and ophthalmopathy. Whole-study context: Peripheral blood was drawn at first diagnosis, prior to all treatment.

This clonotype has a count of ten or more. Its target is not known. Study-wide findings and caveats: In simple terms, a model built on 13 V-J features told ophthalmopathy apart from stable hyperthyroidism.

The V gene lost 7 bases and the J gene lost 5 bases, with 23 bases spanning the gap. The CDR3 sequence is 15 residues long. CDR1 is DFQATT and CDR2 is SNEGSKA in the germline V gene (reference sequence). Researchers amplified the TCR beta CDR3 regions from RNA transcripts. The HTBI primer set drove a first-round RT-PCR of the TCR CDR3. TCRdb reprocessed the multiplex PCR reads via MiXCR and lists one record per CDR3 protein. Of hundreds of thousands of distinct CDR3 sequences listed, more than 13% were seen once; the top ten hold about 33%. Sequenced sample: blood. V and J are TRBV20-1 and TRBJ1-1, with TRBD1 as a possible D gene (6 bases). The sequence was obtained from a woman aged 30 to 39 with Graves' hyperthyroidism. The CDR3 sequence: CSGKQQGSLRTEAFF. The CDR3 DNA reads TGCAGTGGCAAGCAACAGGGATCCCTGAGAACTGAAGCTTTCTTT.